The sequence of this TCR beta chain was determined in a study of T cell responses to AZD1222 COVID-19 vaccine. There are 15 residues in the CDR3. Trimming removed 6 bases from V and 2 bases from J; junction bases left unmatched: 8. Germline assignment: CDR1 MNHEY and CDR2 SVGAGI. The study's findings and limits: Two AZD1222 administrations were followed by greater Spike-specific TCR breadth and depth. Baseline serology detected seropositivity in only five to seven AZD1222 recipients. The study sampled repertoires only after the peak T cell response. In a largely white British group with more females than males, clonal diversity was possibly underestimated.

Clones were read by immunoSEQ multiplex PCR, and TCRdb kept only the in-frame ones, dropping some. The sample lists 250,000 or so clones, approximately 93% seen once, with 0.55% in the top ten. In the case of this clone: The antigen is undetermined.

The J gene is TRBJ2-7, the V gene TRBV6-5; 9 nucleotides agree with TRBD1. The source material was peripheral blood, sampled on day 0 of AZD1222 vaccination. The origin of this receptor is an adult in good health. The CDR3 spells CASSRTGTGTYEQYF. CDR3 DNA: TGTGCCAGCAGCCGAACCGGGACAGGGACCTACGAGCAGTACTTC.